Listed below are T cell receptor beta chains from one sample, sequenced in a study of OX40 agonist ivuxolimab in advanced cancers. Here immunoSEQ multiplex PCR was the method, and the copy in TCRdb shows in-frame clones only, minus some. The sample lists about 68,000 clones, about 83% occurring once. The sequenced sample was CD4+ or CD8+ T cells sorted from blood, obtained in a trial of the OX40 agonist ivuxolimab. These receptors were obtained from an adult with an advanced solid tumor such as melanoma, head and neck, liver or kidney cancer. The CDR3 runs from the conserved cysteine through the conserved F or W. Each record gives: CDR3 length, V gene, J gene, clone size, D gene, CDR3 protein, CDR3 DNA. D genes are given only for firm matches. Clone size is not always given. Where it is, it says once, few, many or a class for expanded clones.

length: 15; V: TRBV5-1; J: TRBJ1-5; size: once; D: NA; CDR3: CASSLAGVSNQPQHF; DNA: TGCGCCAGCAGCTTGGCAGGAGTGAGCAATCAGCCCCAGCATTTT
length: 13; V: TRBV19; J: TRBJ2-3; size: NA; D: NA; CDR3: CASSIGVADTQYF; DNA: TGTGCCAGTAGTATTGGGGTTGCAGATACGCAGTATTTT
length: 14; V: TRBV28; J: TRBJ1-2; size: NA; D: TRBD1; CDR3: CASSLRDSNYGYTF; DNA: TGTGCCAGCAGTCTAAGGGACAGTAACTATGGCTACACCTTC
length: 14; V: TRBV19; J: TRBJ2-7; size: NA; D: NA; CDR3: CASSEGQVSYEQYF; DNA: TGTGCCAGTAGTGAGGGGCAGGTCTCCTACGAGCAGTACTTC
length: 15; V: TRBV7-9; J: TRBJ2-5; size: NA; D: TRBD2; CDR3: CASSSWTSGQETQYF; DNA: TGTGCCAGCAGCTCCTGGACTAGCGGCCAAGAGACCCAGTACTTC
length: 14; V: TRBV10-1; J: TRBJ1-1; size: few; D: NA; CDR3: CASSGQGRLMEAFF; DNA: TGCGCCAGCAGTGGTCAGGGGCGACTGATGGAAGCTTTCTTT
length: 16; V: TRBV7-2; J: TRBJ2-3; size: NA; D: TRBD2; CDR3: CASMLAGGPGTDTQYF; DNA: TGTGCCAGCATGCTAGCGGGGGGGCCGGGCACAGATACGCAGTATTTT
length: 12; V: TRBV14; J: TRBJ2-3; size: NA; D: NA; CDR3: CASSRGRGTQYF; DNA: TGTGCCAGCAGTCGGGGGCGGGGTACGCAGTATTTT
length: 16; V: TRBV7-8; J: TRBJ2-5; size: NA; D: TRBD1; CDR3: CASSSRTGPVRETQYF; DNA: TGTGCCAGCAGCTCTCGGACAGGGCCGGTGAGGGAGACCCAGTACTTC
length: 13; V: TRBV28; J: TRBJ1-3; size: NA; D: NA; CDR3: CASINQAGNTIYF; DNA: TGTGCCAGCATCAACCAAGCTGGAAACACCATATATTTT
length: 13; V: TRBV2; J: TRBJ1-5; size: NA; D: NA; CDR3: CASSEDLNQPQHF; DNA: TGTGCCAGCAGTGAAGATCTTAATCAGCCCCAGCATTTT
length: 15; V: TRBV5-1; J: TRBJ2-7; size: NA; D: TRBD1; CDR3: CASSSTLTGGDEQYF; DNA: TGCGCCAGCAGCTCGACACTCACAGGGGGCGACGAGCAGTACTTC
length: 17; V: TRBV19; J: TRBJ1-5; size: NA; D: TRBD1; CDR3: CASSRGQPLNSNQPQHF; DNA: TGTGCCAGTAGTCGGGGACAGCCCCTTAATAGCAATCAGCCCCAGCATTTT
length: 14; V: TRBV9; J: TRBJ1-2; size: NA; D: NA; CDR3: CASSAPERSYGYTF; DNA: TGTGCCAGCAGCGCCCCGGAGAGGTCCTATGGCTACACCTTC
length: 13; V: TRBV5-6; J: TRBJ2-7; size: few; D: NA; CDR3: CASSPGYTYEQYF; DNA: TGTGCCAGCAGCCCGGGGTATACCTACGAGCAGTACTTC
length: 13; V: TRBV6-1; J: TRBJ2-7; size: NA; D: NA; CDR3: CATRGRASYEQYF; DNA: TGTGCCACCAGGGGCCGAGCCTCCTACGAGCAGTACTTC
length: 12; V: TRBV5-1; J: TRBJ2-7; size: NA; D: NA; CDR3: CASSFSRYEQYF; DNA: TGTGCCAGCAGCTTTTCCCGCTACGAGCAGTACTTC
length: 15; V: TRBV10-3; J: TRBJ2-5; size: NA; D: NA; CDR3: CAISESTGLGETQYF; DNA: TGTGCCATCAGTGAGTCAACGGGGCTAGGAGAGACCCAGTACTTC
length: 14; V: TRBV7-2; J: TRBJ1-3; size: NA; D: NA; CDR3: CASSQGITGNTIYF; DNA: TGTGCCAGCAGCCAGGGGATAACTGGAAACACCATATATTTT
length: 15; V: TRBV14; J: TRBJ2-5; size: NA; D: NA; CDR3: CASSQERGAGRTQYF; DNA: TGTGCCAGCAGCCAAGAAAGAGGGGCAGGGAGGACCCAGTACTTC
length: 14; V: TRBV9; J: TRBJ1-1; size: NA; D: NA; CDR3: CASSVEGANTEAFF; DNA: TGTGCCAGCAGCGTCGAAGGAGCGAACACTGAAGCTTTCTTT
length: 13; V: TRBV5-4; J: TRBJ1-3; size: NA; D: NA; CDR3: CASSLGVRNTIYF; DNA: TGTGCCAGCAGCTTGGGCGTTCGAAACACCATATATTTT
length: 16; V: TRBV5-4; J: TRBJ2-2; size: NA; D: TRBD2; CDR3: CASSPGTRGVTGELFF; DNA: TGTGCCAGCAGCCCCGGGACTAGAGGGGTCACCGGGGAGCTGTTTTTT
length: 14; V: TRBV6-5; J: TRBJ2-3; size: NA; D: TRBD2; CDR3: CASSPGLASHTQYF; DNA: TGTGCCAGCAGTCCGGGACTAGCGTCTCATACGCAGTATTTT
length: 17; V: TRBV28; J: TRBJ1-6; size: NA; D: TRBD1; CDR3: CASSSEAFDRGGSPLHF; DNA: TGTGCCAGCAGTTCCGAGGCATTCGACAGGGGAGGGTCACCCCTCCACTTT
length: 15; V: TRBV7-9; J: TRBJ1-1; size: NA; D: TRBD1; CDR3: CASSPQTGLATEAFF; DNA: TGTGCCAGCAGCCCCCAGACAGGGTTGGCCACTGAAGCTTTCTTT
length: 14; V: TRBV6-6; J: TRBJ2-3; size: few; D: NA; CDR3: CATHSWGPGDTQYF; DNA: TGTGCCACCCACAGTTGGGGGCCAGGAGATACGCAGTATTTT
length: 14; V: TRBV5-1; J: TRBJ2-7; size: once; D: TRBD2; CDR3: CASSPRTSAYEQYF; DNA: TGCGCCAGCAGCCCCCGGACTAGCGCGTACGAGCAGTACTTC
length: 14; V: TRBV7-8; J: TRBJ1-5; size: NA; D: NA; CDR3: CASSLDSYNQPQHF; DNA: TGTGCCAGCAGCTTAGACAGCTACAATCAGCCCCAGCATTTT
length: 14; V: TRBV30; J: TRBJ1-5; size: NA; D: NA; CDR3: CAWSEGYQGQPQHF; DNA: TGTGCCTGGAGTGAAGGATATCAGGGGCAGCCCCAGCATTTT
length: 15; V: TRBV7-8; J: TRBJ2-7; size: NA; D: TRBD1; CDR3: CASSLTGQGFPEQYF; DNA: TGTGCCAGCAGCCTCACGGGACAGGGGTTTCCCGAGCAGTACTTC
length: 11; V: TRBV20-1; J: TRBJ1-1; size: few; D: NA; CDR3: CSAYRVTEAFF; DNA: TGCAGTGCTTACAGGGTCACTGAAGCTTTCTTT
length: 15; V: TRBV5-5; J: TRBJ2-7; size: NA; D: NA; CDR3: CASPHSKATTGEQYF; DNA: TGTGCCAGCCCTCACTCGAAAGCTACTACGGGAGAGCAGTACTTC
length: 13; V: TRBV5-6; J: TRBJ2-7; size: once; D: NA; CDR3: CASSIPPSYEQYF; DNA: TGTGCCAGCAGCATTCCTCCCTCCTACGAGCAGTACTTC
length: 15; V: TRBV11-3; J: TRBJ2-7; size: NA; D: NA; CDR3: CASSPGTRGGYEQYF; DNA: TGTGCCAGCAGCCCGGGGACTCGGGGTGGGTACGAGCAGTACTTC
length: 15; V: TRBV14; J: TRBJ2-2; size: few; D: NA; CDR3: CASSQYGRGTGELFF; DNA: TGTGCCAGCAGCCAGTACGGCAGGGGCACCGGGGAGCTGTTTTTT
length: 17; V: TRBV5-1; J: TRBJ1-6; size: NA; D: NA; CDR3: CASSLGSGASYNSPLHF; DNA: TGCGCCAGCAGCTTGGGGTCGGGGGCGTCCTATAATTCACCCCTCCACTTT
length: 15; V: TRBV7-8; J: TRBJ1-3; size: NA; D: NA; CDR3: CASSPQGTRENTIYF; DNA: TGTGCCAGCAGCCCCCAGGGTACGAGGGAAAACACCATATATTTT
length: 15; V: TRBV7-2; J: TRBJ1-3; size: NA; D: NA; CDR3: CASSLMDLSGNTIYF; DNA: TGTGCCAGCAGCTTGATGGATCTCTCTGGAAACACCATATATTTT
length: 14; V: TRBV19; J: TRBJ2-2; size: NA; D: NA; CDR3: CASSPRTNTGELFF; DNA: TGTGCCAGTAGCCCCCGGACGAACACCGGGGAGCTGTTTTTT
length: 17; V: TRBV12-2; J: TRBJ2-5; size: NA; D: NA; CDR3: CASRLASRQGGQETQYF; DNA: TGTGCAAGTCGCTTAGCGTCGAGACAGGGTGGCCAAGAGACCCAGTACTTC
length: 12; V: TRBV4-2; J: TRBJ1-6; size: NA; D: NA; CDR3: CASSQRNSPLHF; DNA: TGTGCCAGCAGCCAGAGGAATTCACCCCTCCACTTT
length: 15; V: TRBV18; J: TRBJ2-3; size: NA; D: TRBD1; CDR3: CASSPGQGARNTQYF; DNA: TGTGCCAGCTCACCGGGACAGGGGGCTAGGAATACGCAGTATTTT
length: 16; V: TRBV27; J: TRBJ1-2; size: NA; D: TRBD1; CDR3: CASSPTGQGAGYGYTF; DNA: TGTGCCAGCAGCCCCACGGGACAGGGGGCAGGCTATGGCTACACCTTC
length: 12; V: TRBV18; J: TRBJ2-4; size: NA; D: NA; CDR3: CASSPLGDIQYF; DNA: TGTGCCAGCTCACCCCTCGGCGACATTCAGTACTTC
length: 14; V: TRBV5-4; J: TRBJ2-3; size: NA; D: NA; CDR3: CASKEGVITDMQYF; DNA: TGTGCCAGCAAGGAGGGGGTAATCACAGATATGCAGTATTTT
length: 15; V: TRBV30; J: TRBJ2-2; size: NA; D: NA; CDR3: CAWSVSLRVTGELFF; DNA: TGTGCCTGGAGTGTATCCCTCCGGGTCACCGGGGAGCTGTTTTTT
length: 16; V: TRBV6-5; J: TRBJ2-3; size: NA; D: TRBD2; CDR3: CASSYGGSGGGDTQYF; DNA: TGTGCCAGCAGTTACGGGGGTAGCGGGGGTGGAGATACGCAGTATTTT
length: 15; V: TRBV27; J: TRBJ2-3; size: once; D: NA; CDR3: CASSLTLTSTDTQYF; DNA: TGTGCCAGCAGTTTAACACTCACTAGCACAGATACGCAGTATTTT
length: 16; V: TRBV18; J: TRBJ1-3; size: NA; D: TRBD1; CDR3: CASSRGQAGSGNTIYF; DNA: TGTGCCAGCTCTCGCGGACAGGCGGGCTCTGGAAACACCATATATTTT
length: 13; V: TRBV7-8; J: TRBJ1-1; size: NA; D: NA; CDR3: CASTLTVNTEAFF; DNA: TGTGCCAGCACTCTGACGGTGAACACTGAAGCTTTCTTT
length: 12; V: TRBV28; J: TRBJ1-3; size: NA; D: NA; CDR3: CASSRSGNTIYF; DNA: TGTGCCAGCAGCCGCTCTGGAAACACCATATATTTT
length: 13; V: TRBV29-1; J: TRBJ1-1; size: NA; D: NA; CDR3: CSVAAGPNTEAFF; DNA: TGCAGCGTTGCAGCCGGACCGAACACTGAAGCTTTCTTT
length: 13; V: TRBV29-1; J: TRBJ1-5; size: few; D: NA; CDR3: CSVLGQTSGPQHF; DNA: TGCAGCGTCCTCGGACAGACCTCAGGGCCCCAGCATTTT
length: 14; V: TRBV6-1; J: TRBJ1-5; size: NA; D: NA; CDR3: CASSEGRGNQPQHF; DNA: TGTGCCAGCAGTGAGGGCAGGGGAAATCAGCCCCAGCATTTT